The rows below give T cell receptor beta chains drawn from one sample of a study of blood T cell repertoires in COVID-19. TCRdb's copy holds only in-frame clones and misses some; the assay was immunoSEQ multiplex PCR. The sample shows 250,000 to 350,000 clones, 80% to 85% of them seen only once. Sequenced material: peripheral blood. These TCRs come from a person between 70 and 80 years old with COVID-19, enrolled during active disease. Both conserved end residues are part of each CDR3. A D gene is named only where the DNA matches it firmly. Not every row has a clone size; where given, it reads once, few, many or a size class.

TRBD2	NA	TRBJ2-6	18	TRBV19	TGTGCCAGTAGTACGGGAGGCGGGGGGGCCTTTGGGGCCAACGTCCTGACTTTC	CASSTGGGGAFGANVLTF
NA	NA	TRBJ1-1	15	TRBV7-2	TGTGCCAGCAGCTTAGCGGTTTTGGCGAACACTGAAGCTTTCTTT	CASSLAVLANTEAFF
TRBD2	NA	TRBJ2-1	17	TRBV6-2/TRBV6-3	TGTGCCAGCAGTTACTCGCTCCAACTAGCGGGTGACAATGAGCAGTTCTTC	CASSYSLQLAGDNEQFF
TRBD1	NA	TRBJ2-6	18	TRBV10-2	TGCGCCACCTTAGGGACAGAGTTTCGGAGTTCTGGGGCCAACGTCCTGACTTTC	CATLGTEFRSSGANVLTF
NA	NA	TRBJ2-5	11	TRBV5-6	TGTGCCAGCAGCAAGGGGGAGACCCAGTACTTC	CASSKGETQYF
NA	NA	TRBJ1-4	11	TRBV19	TGTGCCAGTAAAATGGGAGGAAAACTGTTTTTT	CASKMGGKLFF
NA	NA	TRBJ2-7	16	TRBV21-1	TGTGCCAGCAGCGGGGTAGGTAGCGGGAGGGCCCACGAGCAGTACTTC	CASSGVGSGRAHEQYF
NA	NA	TRBJ1-6	15	TRBV19	TGTGCCAGTAGCCCCCAGCAAGGGGATAATTCACCCCTCCACTTT	CASSPQQGDNSPLHF
TRBD2	NA	TRBJ2-3	16	TRBV5-4	TGTGCCAGCAGCTTGGATGCGGGGGGGGCCACAGATACGCAGTATTTT	CASSLDAGGATDTQYF
TRBD1	few	TRBJ1-4	15	TRBV2	TGTGCCAGCTCTCCTGGACAGGGTGGGATCGGCAAACTGTTTTTT	CASSPGQGGIGKLFF
TRBD1	NA	TRBJ1-3	17	TRBV28	TGTGCCAGCAGGGGGACAGGGGCCATAAGGGAAGGAAACACCATATATTTT	CASRGTGAIREGNTIYF
TRBD1	NA	TRBJ2-3	20	TRBV4-1	TGCGCCAGCAGCCAGGACAGGGGACAACCGGGGGCAGGTTCCACAGATACGCAGTATTTT	CASSQDRGQPGAGSTDTQYF
TRBD1	once	TRBJ2-3	15	TRBV15	TGTGCCACCAGCAGGACAGGGACGGGCCCAGATACGCAGTATTTT	CATSRTGTGPDTQYF
NA	NA	TRBJ2-1	15	TRBV14	TGTGCCAGCAGCCGTAGAACTAGATATGGCGATGAGCAGTTCTTC	CASSRRTRYGDEQFF
NA	few	TRBJ2-4	17	TRBV5-1	TGCGCCAGCAGCTTCGACCAGCTGGGCTCCCCCCAAAACATTCAGTACTTC	CASSFDQLGSPQNIQYF
TRBD1	once	TRBJ2-6	18	TRBV7-2	TGTGCCAGCAGCTCAAGGACAGGGGTTATGGCTGGGGCCAACGTCCTGACTTTC	CASSSRTGVMAGANVLTF
NA	NA	TRBJ1-2	14	TRBV30	TGTGCCTGGAGTGTTGTTTCCGGTTACTATGGCTACACCTTC	CAWSVVSGYYGYTF